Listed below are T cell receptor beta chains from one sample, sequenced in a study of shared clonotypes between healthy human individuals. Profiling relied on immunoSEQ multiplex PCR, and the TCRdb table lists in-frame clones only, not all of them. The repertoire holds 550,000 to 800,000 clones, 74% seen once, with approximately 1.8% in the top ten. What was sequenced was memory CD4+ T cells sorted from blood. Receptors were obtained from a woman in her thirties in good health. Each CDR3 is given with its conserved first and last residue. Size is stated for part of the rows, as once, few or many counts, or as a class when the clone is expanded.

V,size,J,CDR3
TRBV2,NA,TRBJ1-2,CASSPRGTEVDGYTF
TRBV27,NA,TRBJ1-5,CASSFRGSNQPQHF
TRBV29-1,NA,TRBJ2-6,CSVSPTGSGANVLTF
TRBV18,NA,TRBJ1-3,CASSPGSGNTIYF
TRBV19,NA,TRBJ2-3,CASSMTTDTQYF
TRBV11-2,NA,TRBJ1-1,CASSGGTAQGTEAFF
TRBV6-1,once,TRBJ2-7,CASSEPGERGSYEQYF
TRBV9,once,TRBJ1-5,CASSVEAGGNQPQHF
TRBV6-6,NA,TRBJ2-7,CASKTGFLGEQYF
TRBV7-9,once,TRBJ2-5,CASGPGGETQYF
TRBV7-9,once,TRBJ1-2,CASSPGRGTRGYTF
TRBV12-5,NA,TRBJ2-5,CASGLGVGAETQYF
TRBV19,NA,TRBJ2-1,CASSGLAAYNEQFF
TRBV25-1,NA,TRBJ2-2,CASSSQGPGELFF
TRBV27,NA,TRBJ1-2,CASSSNTLTYGYTF
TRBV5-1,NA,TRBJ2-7,CASSVDTTTYEQYF
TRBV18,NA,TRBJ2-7,CASSGQDVYEQYF
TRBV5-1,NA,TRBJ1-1,CASSVQSMNTEAFF
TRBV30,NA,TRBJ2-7,CAWSVLFEQYF
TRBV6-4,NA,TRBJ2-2,CATGTSANTGELFF
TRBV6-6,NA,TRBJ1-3,CACTGSGNTIYF
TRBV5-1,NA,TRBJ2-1,CACSSHEQFF
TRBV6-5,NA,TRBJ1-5,CASSETKNQPQHF
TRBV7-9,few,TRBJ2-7,CASARNEQYF
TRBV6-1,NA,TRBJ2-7,CASPLRGGAHAEQYF
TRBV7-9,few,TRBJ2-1,CASSAPGTSYYNEQFF
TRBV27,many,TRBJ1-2,CASKKTRDMNYGYTF
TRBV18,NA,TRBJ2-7,CASSPPTGQAYEQYF